These 20 T cell receptor beta chains were sequenced from one sample in a study of cytomegalovirus exposure and HLA in healthy donors. PCR primers comprised 60 Vbeta and 13 Jbeta primers. Measured with immunoSEQ multiplex PCR; TCRdb has only the in-frame clones, and not every one. The repertoire has 97,000 or so clones, around 63% of them found once; the top ten carry under 5.5%. Sequencing used PBMCs. The receptors come from a human donor in good health.

The CDR3, as DNA: TGTGCCAGCAGTTTCAGCGGTTCCTCGAATGAGCAGTTCTTC. Its protein product is CASSFSGSSNEQFF. The V gene is TRBV27, the J gene TRBJ2-1, with a weak D call TRBD2 (5 bases). V was clipped by 3 bases and J by 7 bases, with 13 bases between them. The CDR3 has 14 residues. Germline CDR1 is MNHEY and CDR2 is SMNVEV (reference sequence).

This clone has just a few counts. The rearrangement links TRBV10-1 to TRBJ1-1; tentative D call: TRBD1 (5 bases). CDR3 size: 13 residues. CDR1 and CDR2 (germline): WNHNN, SYGVQD (reference sequence). Between the trimmed V and J ends, which lost 5 bases and 1 base, there was a span of 8 bases. The CDR3 DNA reads TGCGCCAGCAGTCGGACAAAGAACACTGAAGCTTTCTTT. Translation: CASSRTKNTEAFF.

This clone appeared once. V and J are TRBV4-1 and TRBJ2-4; D is perhaps TRBD1 (6 bases). The V gene's germline CDR1 is MGHRA and CDR2 YSYEKL. The CDR3 runs to 15 residues. V shed 0 bases and J shed 6 bases, with 12 bases lying between them. The CDR3 DNA reads TGCGCCAGCAGCCAAGAATCGGGGACAATAAACATTCAGTACTTC. Translated, it gives CASSQESGTINIQYF.

This rearrangement joins TRBV6-5 to TRBJ2-1; 7 bases align to TRBD2. Germline CDR1 is MNHEY and CDR2 is SVGAGI. J lost 15 bases, V lost 0 bases, and 11 bases had no gene match. The CDR3 is 14 residues long. Here the CDR3 reads CASSYSEVGTTPFF. CDR3 nucleotide sequence: TGTGCCAGCAGTTACTCGGAAGTAGGGACTACTCCGTTCTTC.

This chain links TRBV7-9 with TRBJ1-1; D is unresolved. This CDR3 region has 13 residues. CDR1 is SEHNR, CDR2 FQNEAQ, per germline (reference sequence). V was shortened by 3 bases and J by 6 bases, with 11 bases between the two germline ends. CDR3 in amino acids: CASSFPPGAEAFF. The CDR3, as DNA: TGTGCCAGCAGCTTCCCACCCGGGGCTGAAGCTTTCTTT.

The chain carries TRBV19 and TRBJ2-6; the D is unclear. Trimming shortened V by 9 bases and J by 0 bases, and 12 bases separated the two germline ends. The germline V gene encodes CDR1 LNHDA and CDR2 SQIVND (reference sequence). The CDR3 totals 15 residues. CDR3 coding DNA: TGTGCCAGCACCCCTGGCAACTCTGGGGCCAACGTCCTGACTTTC. Its protein product is CASTPGNSGANVLTF.

The genes are TRBV6-5 and TRBJ1-2, with 7 positions matching TRBD1. Germline CDR1 and CDR2: MNHEY and SVGAGI. The ends lost 6 bases at V and 4 bases at J; junction bases unmatched: 5. There are 13 residues in the CDR3. CDR3 in amino acids: CASRPTGSYGYTF. The CDR3, as DNA: TGTGCCAGCAGGCCGACAGGGAGCTATGGCTACACCTTC.

The genes are TRBV2 and TRBJ2-6, with 12 bases fitting TRBD2. The V segment lost 3 bases and the J segment 2 bases; nucleotides outside the gene matches: 11. CDR3 size: 20 residues. CDR1 is SNHLY and CDR2 is FYNNEI in the germline V gene. Here the CDR3 reads CASSDFTGLAGQTGANVLTF. The CDR3 DNA is TGTGCCAGCAGTGACTTCACCGGACTAGCGGGACAGACTGGGGCCAACGTCCTGACTTTC.

Only a few counts were recorded for this clone. This rearrangement joins TRBV7-3 to TRBJ1-5; 7 nucleotides line up with TRBD1. The CDR3 is 15 residues long. Trimming cost V 5 bases and J 4 bases; bases outside gene matches: 8. Germline CDR1 SGHTA, CDR2 FQGTGA. CDR3 in amino acids: CASSPTGQRNQPQHF. The CDR3 DNA reads TGTGCCAGCAGCCCTACGGGACAGCGAAATCAGCCCCAGCATTTT.

This chain uses TRBV30 with TRBJ1-5; tentatively, D is TRBD1 (5 bases). V lost 2 bases, J lost 0 bases, and 14 bases lay in between. The CDR3 totals 16 residues. Germline V gene data show CDR1 as GTSNPN and CDR2 as SVGIG (reference sequence). The chain's CDR3 is CAWSPQGAYSNQPQHF. The CDR3 DNA follows: TGTGCCTGGAGTCCGCAAGGGGCCTATAGCAATCAGCCCCAGCATTTT.

In this sample, this clone turned up once. The rearrangement links TRBV15 to TRBJ2-7; D might be TRBD1 (6 bases). V was pared by 5 bases and J by 2 bases, with 22 bases between. The germline V gene encodes CDR1 LNHNV and CDR2 YYDKDF (reference sequence). The CDR3 loop spans 17 amino acids. CDR3 nucleotide sequence: TGTGCCACCAGCGGGGGCCGAGCAGGGGCCCCAACCTACGAGCAGTACTTC. This sequence encodes CATSGGRAGAPTYEQYF.

This clone has just a few counts. The J gene is TRBJ2-7, the V gene TRBV27; tentatively, D is TRBD1 (5 bases). The germline CDR1 and CDR2 sequences are MNHEY and SMNVEV (reference sequence). The V end was cut by 3 bases, the J end by 2 bases, with 14 bases between. The CDR3 spans 15 residues. CDR3 sequence reads: CASSLVGHSPYEQYF. Written as DNA, the CDR3 is TGTGCCAGCAGTTTGGTAGGACACAGCCCCTACGAGCAGTACTTC.

This clone was detected a few times. The chain employs TRBV28 and TRBJ2-7; maybe TRBD1 (6 bases). From germline, CDR1 is MDHEN and CDR2 SYDVKM. Trimming took off 3 bases at V and 2 bases at J, with 8 bases between the two ends. CDR3 length: 13 amino acids. CDR3 protein: CASSFRGTYEQYF. CDR3 bases: TGTGCCAGCAGTTTCAGGGGAACCTACGAGCAGTACTTC.

The gene calls are TRBV30 and TRBJ2-5; 7 bases map to TRBD1. V dropped 5 bases and J dropped 5; count of bases not matched to a gene: 11. Germline V gene sequence: CDR1 GTSNPN, CDR2 SVGIG (reference sequence). The CDR3 is 14 amino acids. The CDR3 sequence: CAWAVRGLGETQYF. The CDR3 DNA is TGTGCCTGGGCGGTGAGGGGGCTTGGCGAGACCCAGTACTTC.

This clone has more than one count but fewer than ten. V usage is TRBV5-5 and J usage is TRBJ1-1; TRBD1 aligns across 7 bases. CDR3 length equals 14 residues. Unmatched junction bases numbered 7, after V lost 7 bases and J lost 1 base. Per the germline V gene, CDR1 is SGHKS and CDR2 is YYEKEE (reference sequence). The CDR3 DNA follows: TGTGCCAGCGGGGCAACAGGGGAGAACACTGAAGCTTTCTTT. It is translated as CASGATGENTEAFF.

The chain carries TRBV13 and TRBJ2-3, with D perhaps TRBD2 (6 bases). The CDR3 has 15 residues. V was clipped by 5 bases and J by 0 bases, with 12 bases between them. CDR1 and CDR2 (germline): PRHDT, FYEKMQ (reference sequence). CDR3 nucleotide sequence: TGTGCCAGCAGCCAGGCCGGGAGCAGCACAGATACGCAGTATTTT. It yields the protein CASSQAGSSTDTQYF.

The chain joins TRBV5-4 to TRBJ1-5; D is perhaps TRBD1 (5 bases). Trimming cost V 4 bases and J 6 bases, with 14 bases left between them. This CDR3 contains 14 residues. The V gene's germline CDR1 is SGHNT and CDR2 YYREEE (reference sequence). CDR3 DNA sequence: TGTGCCAGCAGCCAACATGGGGGGAGTCAGCCCCAGCATTTT. Translated, it gives CASSQHGGSQPQHF.

This chain links TRBV27 with TRBJ2-7; no clear D. Trimming removed 4 bases from V and 3 bases from J, with 10 bases in between. The CDR3 spans 13 residues. Germline CDR1 is MNHEY and CDR2 is SMNVEV (reference sequence). The CDR3 nucleotides read TGTGCCAGCAGTTCCCTGACTCGCTACGAGCAGTACTTC. It translates to CASSSLTRYEQYF.

The V and J genes are TRBV13 and TRBJ2-6, with a tentative D call TRBD1 (6 bases). There are 16 residues in the CDR3. Germline V gene lookup returns CDR1 PRHDT and CDR2 FYEKMQ (reference sequence). Trimming stripped 3 bases from V and 0 bases from J, with 9 bases between. CDR3: CASSLGHFSGANVLTF. In DNA form, the CDR3 reads TGTGCCAGCAGCTTGGGACATTTCTCTGGGGCCAACGTCCTGACTTTC.

The J gene is TRBJ2-3, the V gene TRBV30, with D tentatively TRBD1 (5 bases). The CDR3 extends over 14 amino acids. Germline CDR1 and CDR2: GTSNPN and SVGIG (reference sequence). V lost 1 base and J lost 2, with 10 bases in between. CDR3 nucleotides: TGTGCCTGGAGTGCTCAGGGAACCACAGATACGCAGTATTTT. Translating gives CAWSAQGTTDTQYF.